Included here is one T cell receptor (beta chain) sequence, with context. Its antigen is unknown. The sample originates from a study of shared clonotypes between healthy human individuals. Study as a whole: A couple of female and a few male donors aged 18 to 49 were enrolled. Plates per donor: three CD4 naive, three CD4 memory, two CD8 naive, one CD8 memory.

Cells designated naive CD8 were CD45RO-negative and were positively selected for CCR7, with terminally differentiated effector memory CD45RA+ cells excluded. Study-wide findings and caveats: The study drew on few donors, limiting represented genetic and exposure-history diversity.

Method: immunoSEQ multiplex PCR; TCRdb's copy keeps in-frame clones and lacks some. The sample has about 750,000 clones, 80% to 95% seen once. Sequencing was performed on naive CD8+ T cells sorted from blood. The TCR originated in a man aged 30 to 45 in good health.

The CDR3 region is CASSAGGALQGYTF. The CDR3 DNA sequence: TGTGCCAGCAGCGCGGGGGGGGCACTCCAAGGCTACACCTTC. The chain uses TRBV9 and TRBJ1-2, with a possible D match to TRBD1 (6 bases). V was cut by 3 bases and J by 8 bases, with 17 bases left in between. The CDR3 contains 14 residues. The germline V gene encodes CDR1 SGDLS and CDR2 YYNGEE.